The source of this T cell receptor (beta chain) is a study of identical twins. Study observations and caveats: Those out-of-frame alpha sequences shared by twins showed an excess of low generation probability. Clonotypes of the beta chain that were abundant in cord blood carried fewer insertions (memory repertoires showed none).

TCRdb re-called the 5' RACE reads through MiXCR, storing one row per CDR3 protein. Here the sample spans roughly 1,500,000 distinct CDR3 sequences, 32% being singletons. Regarding this clonotype: Its antigen remains unknown.

The sequenced sample was cord blood. The sequence came from a newborn girl in good health.

For the CDR3, the DNA is TGTGCCAGCAGCGTGGACAGGGCGAACAATGAGCAGTTCTTC. Encoded protein: CASSVDRANNEQFF. The V call is TRBV7-2, the J call TRBJ2-1, with 8 bases matching TRBD1. Germline loops: CDR1 SGHTA, CDR2 FQGNSA. CDR3 length: 14 amino acids. V was pared by 5 bases and J by 5 bases, with 5 bases of the junction left unmatched.